This entry concerns a single TCR beta chain. The antigen is undetermined. This was the immunoSEQ version 4 assay in survey mode. Sequencing used immunoSEQ multiplex PCR; TCRdb keeps in-frame clones, though not all of them. The data contain approximately 36,000 clones, approximately 87% of them seen just once; the ten biggest clones take up about 5%. This entry comes from a study of persistence of HIV-infected CD4 T cells. The wider study: Suppressive ART had lasted a median of approximately 8 years.

An overlapping HIV-1 Gag peptide pool stimulated these cells at approximately 1 ug/peptide/mL. CD40L/CD69 double-negative CD45RO-high memory CD4+ T cells were collected. The receptor comes from an adult with HIV. The donor label of this sample is uncertain. Sequences were derived from cultured CD4+ T cells from PBMCs, sampled from a patient who received antiretroviral therapy.

CDR3 loop: CASSKTGRGGGVLDEQYF. CDR3 coding DNA: TGCGCCAGCAGCAAGACAGGTAGGGGCGGCGGGGTTTTGGACGAGCAGTACTTC. The V call is TRBV10-2, the J call TRBJ2-7, with D possibly called TRBD1 or TRBD2 (6 bases each). The CDR3 is 18 amino acids. V shed 6 bases and J shed 5 bases, with 29 bases lying between them. CDR1 WSHSY and CDR2 SAAADI come from the germline V gene.